This T cell receptor (beta chain) emerged from a study of cytomegalovirus exposure and HLA in healthy donors. Study overall: Early on, a data release was issued that held 80 million or so unique TCRs from HLA-typed donors.

This PCR relied on a set of 60 Vbeta primers and 13 Jbeta primers. TCRdb keeps only in-frame clones here, not all; method: immunoSEQ multiplex PCR. The top ten clones hold approximately 0.8% of a sample with 100,000 to 120,000 clones, approximately 16% of them seen once. The CDR3 loop spans 14 amino acids. The V end was cut by 4 bases, the J end by 0 bases, with 12 bases between. CDR1 GTSNPN and CDR2 SVGIG come from the germline V gene (reference sequence). The source material was PBMCs. The chain has TRBV30 and TRBJ1-2, with D maybe TRBD1 (6 bases). The source is a female donor in good health and CMV-seronegative. Here the CDR3 DNA reads TGTGCCTGGACCCGGACAGCTTCTAACTATGGCTACACCTTC. This codes for CAWTRTASNYGYTF.